This TCR beta chain is drawn from a study of monozygotic twins with cystic fibrosis. General observations from the study: Monozygotic CF twin pairs shared significantly more nucleotide-identical clonotypes than unrelated CF individuals did.

Remarks on this clone: Antigen unknown.

Some clones are missing from TCRdb's copy, which holds only in-frame ones; the method was immunoSEQ multiplex PCR. The sample has around 30,000 clones; 85% are singletons. The CDR3 spans 13 residues. Deletions cut 0 bases from V and 6 bases from J, with 8 bases between. The V gene's germline CDR1 is SGHDN and CDR2 FVKESK. Source material: blood. The chain links TRBV14 to TRBJ1-1; D not certain. The TCR was taken from a girl aged 2 to 10 with cystic fibrosis. The CDR3 coding sequence is TGTGCCAGCAGCCAAGATTGGGTTTCTGAAGCTTTCTTT. It codes for CASSQDWVSEAFF.